Following are 9 T cell receptor beta chains from one sample sequenced in a study of early T cells in non-severe SARS-CoV-2 infection. TCRdb analysed the 5' RACE reads with MiXCR anew, one entry per CDR3 protein. The data hold around 60,000 distinct CDR3 sequences, with more than 8.5% observed a single time. Sequencing was carried out using whole blood. All receptors come from an adult who was a healthcare worker with PCR-confirmed SARS-CoV-2 infection or an uninfected control (not recorded which).

This clonotype was recorded at least ten times. CDR3 DNA sequence: TGTGCCAGCGAAATCAACACCTACAATGAGCAGTTCTTC. It yields the protein CASEINTYNEQFF. The rearrangement uses TRBV2 and TRBJ2-1; D is unresolved. The CDR3 has 13 residues. V lost 8 bases and J lost 2, with 10 bases in between. In germline, CDR1 is SNHLY, CDR2 FYNNEI. Full variable domain (missing parts from reference TRBV2 and TRBJ2-1): EPEVTQTPSHQVTQMGQEVILRCVPISNHLYFYWYRQILGQKVEFLVSFYNNEISEKSEIFDDQFSVERPDGSNFTLKIRSTKLEDSAMYFCASEINTYNEQFFGPGTRLTVL.

This clonotype has ten or more counts. V is TRBV20-1 and J is TRBJ1-2, with 9 nucleotides matching TRBD1. CDR3 length: 13 amino acids. Germline-derived CDR1 and CDR2 are DFQATT and SNEGSKA (reference sequence). V lost 6 bases, J lost 4 bases, and 6 bases stayed unmatched. The DNA of the CDR3 is TGCAGTGCCGGACAGGGGTTGTCCTATGGCTACACCTTC. As protein: CSAGQGLSYGYTF.

The chain links TRBV19 to TRBJ2-2, with D possibly called TRBD1 or TRBD2 (5 bases each). CDR1 LNHDA and CDR2 SQIVND come from the germline V gene (reference sequence). The CDR3 has 14 amino acids. Trimming took 5 bases from V and 0 from J, leaving 7 bases between them. In nucleotides, the CDR3 is TGTGCCAGTAGTGGGACGGCGAACACCGGGGAGCTGTTTTTT. Residues: CASSGTANTGELFF.

This clonotype was seen at least ten times. The chain links TRBV18 to TRBJ2-5; 8 positions match TRBD2. The CDR3 is made up of 14 amino acids. Germline CDR1 reads KGHSH; CDR2 reads LQKENI. With V trimmed by 3 bases and J by 4 bases, 4 bases remained unmatched. The DNA for the CDR3 is TGTGCCAGCTCACCTACTAGCGGCCGAGAGACCCAGTACTTC. Translation: CASSPTSGRETQYF.

The table lists this clonotype with many counts. J is TRBJ1-2 and V is TRBV6-6, with 9 nucleotides matching TRBD1. The trim removed 2 bases at V and 8 bases at J, leaving 12 bases unmatched. The CDR3 length is 16 residues. Germline CDR1 reads MNHNY; CDR2 reads SVGAGI (reference sequence). The CDR3 sequence is CASSYLTQGAGGGYTF. In nucleotides, the CDR3 is TGTGCCAGCAGTTACCTAACACAGGGGGCAGGAGGCGGCTACACCTTC.

In its sample, this clonotype was seen many times. This CDR3 is CASPWTSGNNEQFF. The CDR3 DNA reads as TGTGCCAGCCCATGGACTAGCGGGAACAATGAGCAGTTCTTC. The V gene is TRBV19, the J gene TRBJ2-1; 12 positions agree with TRBD2. The CDR3 covers 14 residues. CDR1 and CDR2 (germline): LNHDA, SQIVND (reference sequence). V was clipped by 9 bases and J by 5 bases; unmatched bases: 5.

This clonotype was observed a handful of times. The V gene is TRBV20-1, the J gene TRBJ1-2; D remains ambiguous. CDR3 length: 14 amino acids. V was trimmed by 0 bases and J by 0 bases, leaving 8 bases between them. Germline V gene lookup returns CDR1 DFQATT and CDR2 SNEGSKA (reference sequence). The CDR3 spells CSARDQPSNYGYTF. The CDR3 DNA sequence: TGCAGTGCTAGAGATCAGCCGTCTAACTATGGCTACACCTTC.

This chain uses TRBV3-1 with TRBJ1-1; no clear D. V gave up 3 bases and J gave up 5 bases, with 13 bases separating them. CDR1 is LGHDT and CDR2 is YNNKEL in the germline V gene (reference sequence). The CDR3 loop spans 14 amino acids. The DNA of the CDR3 is TGTGCCAGCAGCCAGGCTCAATCGGGGACTGAAGCTTTCTTT. Protein sequence: CASSQAQSGTEAFF.

By sample fraction, this clonotype is large. The V call is TRBV29-1, the J call TRBJ2-7, with D possibly TRBD1 on 6 matching bases. V lost 6 bases and J lost 0, with 12 bases in between. CDR1 and CDR2 from the germline V gene are SQVTM and ANQGSEA. CDR3 length: 13 amino acids. CDR3: CSVEQGTSYEQYF. The CDR3 DNA is TGCAGCGTCGAACAGGGAACCTCCTACGAGCAGTACTTC.